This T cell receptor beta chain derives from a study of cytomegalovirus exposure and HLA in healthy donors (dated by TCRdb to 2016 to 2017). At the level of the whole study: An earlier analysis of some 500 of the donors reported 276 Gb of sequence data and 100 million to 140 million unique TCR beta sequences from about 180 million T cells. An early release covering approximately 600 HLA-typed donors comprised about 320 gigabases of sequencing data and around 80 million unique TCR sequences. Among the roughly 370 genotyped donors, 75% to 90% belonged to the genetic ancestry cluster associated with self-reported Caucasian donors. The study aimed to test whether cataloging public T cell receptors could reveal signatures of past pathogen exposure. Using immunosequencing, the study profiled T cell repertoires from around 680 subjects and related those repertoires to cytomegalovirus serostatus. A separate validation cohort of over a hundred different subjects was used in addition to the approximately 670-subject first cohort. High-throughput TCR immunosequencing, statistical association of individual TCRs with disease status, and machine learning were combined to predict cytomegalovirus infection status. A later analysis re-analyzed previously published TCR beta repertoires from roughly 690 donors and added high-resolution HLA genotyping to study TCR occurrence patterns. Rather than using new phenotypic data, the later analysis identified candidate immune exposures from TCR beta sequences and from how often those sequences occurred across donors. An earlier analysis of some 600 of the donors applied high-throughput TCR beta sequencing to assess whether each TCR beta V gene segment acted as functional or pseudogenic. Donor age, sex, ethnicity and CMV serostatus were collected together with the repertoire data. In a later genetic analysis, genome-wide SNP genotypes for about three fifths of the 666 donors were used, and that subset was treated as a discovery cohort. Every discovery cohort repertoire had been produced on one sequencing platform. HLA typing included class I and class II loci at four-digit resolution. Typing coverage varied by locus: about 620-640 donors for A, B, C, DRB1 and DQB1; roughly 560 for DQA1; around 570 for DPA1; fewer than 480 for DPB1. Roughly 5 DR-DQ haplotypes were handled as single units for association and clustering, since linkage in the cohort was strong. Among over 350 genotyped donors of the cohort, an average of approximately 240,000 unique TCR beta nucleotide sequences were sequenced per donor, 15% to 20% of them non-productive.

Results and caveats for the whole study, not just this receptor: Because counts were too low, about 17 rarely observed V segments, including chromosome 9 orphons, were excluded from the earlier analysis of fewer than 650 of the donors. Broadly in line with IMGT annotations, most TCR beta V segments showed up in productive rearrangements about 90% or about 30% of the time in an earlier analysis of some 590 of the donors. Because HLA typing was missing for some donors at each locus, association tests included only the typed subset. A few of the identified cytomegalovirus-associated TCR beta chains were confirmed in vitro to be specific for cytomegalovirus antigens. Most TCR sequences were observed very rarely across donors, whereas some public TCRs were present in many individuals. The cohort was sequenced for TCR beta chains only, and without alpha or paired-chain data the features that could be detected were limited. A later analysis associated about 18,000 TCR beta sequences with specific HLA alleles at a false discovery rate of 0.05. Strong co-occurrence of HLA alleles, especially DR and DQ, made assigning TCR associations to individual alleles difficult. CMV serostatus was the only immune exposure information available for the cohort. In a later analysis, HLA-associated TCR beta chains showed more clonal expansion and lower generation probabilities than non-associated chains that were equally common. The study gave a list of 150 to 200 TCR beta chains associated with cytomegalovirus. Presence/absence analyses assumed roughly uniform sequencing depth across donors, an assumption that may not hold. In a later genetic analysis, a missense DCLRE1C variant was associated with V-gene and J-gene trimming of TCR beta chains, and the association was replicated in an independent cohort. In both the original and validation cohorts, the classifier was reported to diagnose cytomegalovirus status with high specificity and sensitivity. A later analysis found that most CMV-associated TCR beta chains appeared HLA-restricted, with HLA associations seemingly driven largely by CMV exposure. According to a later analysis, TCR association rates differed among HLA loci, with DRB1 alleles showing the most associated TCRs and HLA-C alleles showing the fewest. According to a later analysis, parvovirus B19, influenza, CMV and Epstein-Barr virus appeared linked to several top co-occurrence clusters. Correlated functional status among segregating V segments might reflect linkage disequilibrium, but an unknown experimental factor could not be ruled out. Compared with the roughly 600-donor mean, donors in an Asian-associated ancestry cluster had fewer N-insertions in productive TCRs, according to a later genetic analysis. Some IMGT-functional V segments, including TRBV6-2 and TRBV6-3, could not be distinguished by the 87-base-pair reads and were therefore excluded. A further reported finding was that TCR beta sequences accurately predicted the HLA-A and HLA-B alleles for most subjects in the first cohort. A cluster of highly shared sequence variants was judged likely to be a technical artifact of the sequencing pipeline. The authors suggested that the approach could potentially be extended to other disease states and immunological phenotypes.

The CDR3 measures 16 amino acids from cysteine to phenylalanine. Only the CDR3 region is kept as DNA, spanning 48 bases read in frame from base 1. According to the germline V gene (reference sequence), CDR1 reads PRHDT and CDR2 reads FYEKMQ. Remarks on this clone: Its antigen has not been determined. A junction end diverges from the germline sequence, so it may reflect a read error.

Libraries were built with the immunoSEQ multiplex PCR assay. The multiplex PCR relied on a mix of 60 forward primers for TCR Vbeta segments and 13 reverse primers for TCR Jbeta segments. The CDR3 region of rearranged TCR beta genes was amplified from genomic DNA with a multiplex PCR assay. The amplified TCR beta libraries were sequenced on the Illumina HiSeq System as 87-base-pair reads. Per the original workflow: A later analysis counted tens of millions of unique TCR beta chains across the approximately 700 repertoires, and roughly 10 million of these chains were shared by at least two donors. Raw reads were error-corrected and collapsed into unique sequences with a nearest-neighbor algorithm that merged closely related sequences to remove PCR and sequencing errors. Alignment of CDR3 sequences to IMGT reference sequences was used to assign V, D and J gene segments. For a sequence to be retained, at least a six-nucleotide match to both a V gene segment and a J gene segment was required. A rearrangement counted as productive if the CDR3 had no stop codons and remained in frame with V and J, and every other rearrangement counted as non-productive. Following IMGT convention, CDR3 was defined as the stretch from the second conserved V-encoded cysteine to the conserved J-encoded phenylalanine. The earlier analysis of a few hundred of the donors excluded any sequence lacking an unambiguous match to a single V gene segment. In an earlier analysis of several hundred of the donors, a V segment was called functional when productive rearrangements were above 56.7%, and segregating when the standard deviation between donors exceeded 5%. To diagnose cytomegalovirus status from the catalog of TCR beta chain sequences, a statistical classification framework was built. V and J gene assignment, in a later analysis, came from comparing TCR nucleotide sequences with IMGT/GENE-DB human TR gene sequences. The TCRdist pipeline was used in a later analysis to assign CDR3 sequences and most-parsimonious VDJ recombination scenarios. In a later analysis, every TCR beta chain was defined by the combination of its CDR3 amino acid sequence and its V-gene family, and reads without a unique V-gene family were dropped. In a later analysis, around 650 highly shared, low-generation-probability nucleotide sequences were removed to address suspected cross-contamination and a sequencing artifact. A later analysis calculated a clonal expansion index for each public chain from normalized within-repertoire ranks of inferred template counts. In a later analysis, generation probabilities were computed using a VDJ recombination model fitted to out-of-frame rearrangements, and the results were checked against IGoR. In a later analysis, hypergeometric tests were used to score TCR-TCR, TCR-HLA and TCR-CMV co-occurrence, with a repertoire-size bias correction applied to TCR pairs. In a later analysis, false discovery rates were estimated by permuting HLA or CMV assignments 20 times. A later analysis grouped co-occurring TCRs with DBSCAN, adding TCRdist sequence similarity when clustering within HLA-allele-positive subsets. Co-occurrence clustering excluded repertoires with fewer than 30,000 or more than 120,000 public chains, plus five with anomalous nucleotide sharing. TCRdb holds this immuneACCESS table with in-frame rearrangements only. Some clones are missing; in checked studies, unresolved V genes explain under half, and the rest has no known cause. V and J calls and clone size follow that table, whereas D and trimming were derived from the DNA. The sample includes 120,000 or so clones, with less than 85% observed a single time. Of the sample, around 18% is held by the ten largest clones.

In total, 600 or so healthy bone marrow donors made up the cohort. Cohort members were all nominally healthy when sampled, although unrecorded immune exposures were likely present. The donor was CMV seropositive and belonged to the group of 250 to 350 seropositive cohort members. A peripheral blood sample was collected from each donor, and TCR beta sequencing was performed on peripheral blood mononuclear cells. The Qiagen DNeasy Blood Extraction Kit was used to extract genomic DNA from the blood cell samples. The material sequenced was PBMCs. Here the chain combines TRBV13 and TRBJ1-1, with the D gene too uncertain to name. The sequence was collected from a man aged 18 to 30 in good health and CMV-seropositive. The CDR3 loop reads CASSQTPGSTNIEAFF. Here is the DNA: TGTGCCAGCAGCCAAACCCCCGGGTCAACGAACATTGAAGCTTTCTTT.